A single sample is the source of the 14 T cell receptor beta chains below, sequenced in a study of T cell changes during pregnancy in multiple sclerosis. TCRdb's copy holds only in-frame clones and misses some; the assay was immunoSEQ multiplex PCR. The sample shows 40,000 to 55,000 clones, around 90% of them seen only once. The specimen was CD8+ T cells from peripheral blood mononuclear cells, collected in the second trimester of pregnancy. All receptors derive from a female donor with multiple sclerosis, enrolled in a pregnancy study.

The chain couples TRBV19 to TRBJ2-6; D not resolved. This CDR3 is built from 14 residues. Germline V gene sequence: CDR1 LNHDA, CDR2 SQIVND (reference sequence). Trimming shortened V by 4 bases and J by 4 bases, and 8 bases separated the two germline ends. This CDR3 is CASSNIEGANVLTF. The CDR3 bases are TGTGCCAGTAGTAACATCGAAGGGGCCAACGTCCTGACTTTC.

This chain connects TRBV4-1 to TRBJ1-2; 10 bases are shared with TRBD1. Looked up from germline, CDR1 is MGHRA and CDR2 is YSYEKL. The CDR3 has 14 amino acids. The V segment lost 1 base and the J segment 6 bases; nucleotides outside the gene matches: 2. Here the CDR3 DNA reads TGCGCCAGCAGCCAAGTCGGGACAGGGGATGGCTACACCTTC. It specifies CASSQVGTGDGYTF.

The gene calls are TRBV27 and TRBJ2-7, with D maybe TRBD2 (6 bases). Deletions cut 3 bases from V and 2 bases from J, with 14 bases between. The CDR3 consists of 15 residues. Germline V gene lookup returns CDR1 MNHEY and CDR2 SMNVEV (reference sequence). CDR3 sequence: CASSLGGGITYEQYF. The CDR3 DNA is TGTGCCAGCAGTTTGGGAGGAGGGATCACCTACGAGCAGTACTTC.

V usage is TRBV11-2 and J usage is TRBJ2-7; TRBD2 agrees at 10 bases. Germline V gene data show CDR1 as SGHAT and CDR2 as FQNNGV. The V and J ends lost 5 bases and 6 bases, in that order; junction bases with no gene match: 10. The CDR3 totals 15 residues. Here the CDR3 reads CASSPQGGLAREQYF. The CDR3 DNA is TGTGCCAGCAGCCCACAGGGGGGACTAGCGCGCGAGCAGTACTTC.

Notes on this clone: At one of its ends the junction is not consistent with the germline gene, which may arise from a read error. The rearrangement links TRBV5-1 to TRBJ2-2; 9 nucleotides align to TRBD2. CDR1 and CDR2 from the germline V gene are SGHRS and YFSETQ. CDR3 size: 16 residues. Here the CDR3 reads CVSSLGGGAQTGELFF. In nucleotides, the CDR3 is TGCGTCAGCAGCTTGGGCGGGGGGGCCCAGACCGGGGAGCTGTTTTTT.

This chain links TRBV5-1 with TRBJ2-1; 9 positions match TRBD1. Trimming at V came to 0 bases and at J to 9 bases, leaving 10 bases not matched to a gene. CDR1 is SGHRS and CDR2 is YFSETQ in the germline V gene. The CDR3 is made up of 16 amino acids. The CDR3 sequence is CASSLVGGQGTSEQFF. CDR3 in DNA: TGCGCCAGCAGCTTGGTAGGAGGACAGGGGACGAGTGAGCAGTTCTTC.

The chain links TRBV5-6 to TRBJ1-1, with D possibly TRBD1 on 5 matching bases. CDR1 SGHDT and CDR2 YYEEEE come from the germline V gene. The CDR3 is 16 residues long. Trimming pared 3 bases from V and 1 base from J, leaving 16 bases between. The CDR3 loop is CASSSPTGNGNTEAFF. The CDR3 DNA follows: TGTGCCAGCAGCTCCCCCACAGGAAACGGGAACACTGAAGCTTTCTTT.

This clone was seen a few times. The V call is TRBV6-1, the J call TRBJ2-1, with 12 nucleotides matching TRBD2. The CDR3 runs to 15 residues. Trimming took 1 base from V and 6 from J; bases not matched to a gene: 1. From germline, CDR1 is MNHNS and CDR2 SASEGT. The CDR3 sequence is CASSEELAGGNEQFF. As DNA, the CDR3 is TGTGCCAGCAGTGAAGAACTAGCGGGGGGCAATGAGCAGTTCTTC.

The CDR3 protein is CASSTHPNNYGYTF. The CDR3 DNA follows: TGTGCCAGCAGTACACACCCGAATAACTATGGCTACACCTTC. This sequence joins TRBV27 and TRBJ1-2; D not certain. Trimming left V 5 bases short and J 1 base short, with 11 bases between. The CDR3 is made up of 14 amino acids. Germline CDR1 MNHEY, CDR2 SMNVEV (reference sequence).

The rearrangement links TRBV15 to TRBJ1-6, with a weak D call TRBD1 (5 bases). The V end was cut by 0 bases, the J end by 7 bases, with 10 bases between. Germline V gene sequence: CDR1 LNHNV, CDR2 YYDKDF (reference sequence). CDR3 length equals 15 residues. The CDR3 nucleotides are TGTGCCACCAGCAGAGAGTGGGGCCCGAATTCACCCCTCCACTTT. Translated: CATSREWGPNSPLHF. Full variable domain (rest looked up from reference TRBV15 and TRBJ1-6): DAMVIQNPRYQVTQFGKPVTLSCSQTLNHNVMYWYQQKSSQAPKLLFHYYDKDFNNEADTPDNFQSRRPNTSFCFLDIRSPGLGDTAMYLCATSREWGPNSPLHFGNGTRLTVT.

This clone was picked up one time. The chain joins TRBV30 to TRBJ1-1; D uncertain. The CDR3 is made up of 12 amino acids. Germline CDR1 and CDR2: GTSNPN and SVGIG (reference sequence). The V and J ends lost 3 bases and 5 bases respectively, with 10 bases between them. The CDR3 spells CAWSPGVTEAFF. The CDR3 coding sequence is TGTGCCTGGAGCCCCGGGGTGACTGAAGCTTTCTTT.

The chain links TRBV28 to TRBJ2-7, with TRBD1 matching over 7 bases. The V gene end was trimmed by 7 bases and the J gene end by 0 bases; junction bases not matched to a gene: 21. Germline V CDR1 and CDR2: MDHEN, SYDVKM. This CDR3 has 19 residues. The CDR3, as DNA: TGTGCCAGCACCAAACCACTGTATCCCGGGACAGATGCCTCCTACGAGCAGTACTTC. As protein: CASTKPLYPGTDASYEQYF.

The chain is built from TRBV4-1 and TRBJ2-5; 7 nucleotides align to TRBD1. Per the germline V gene, CDR1 is MGHRA and CDR2 is YSYEKL. The V and J ends lost 3 bases and 4 bases, in that order; junction bases with no gene match: 8. This CDR3 region has 15 residues. This CDR3 reads CASSQVTGNGETQYF. The CDR3 DNA reads as TGCGCCAGCAGCCAGGTGACAGGGAATGGAGAGACCCAGTACTTC.

This chain uses TRBV7-3 with TRBJ2-2, with a possible D match to TRBD1 (6 bases). This CDR3 is built from 14 residues. V lost 4 bases and J lost 3, with 9 bases in between. Looked up from germline, CDR1 is SGHTA and CDR2 is FQGTGA. CDR3 amino acids: CASSSGTYTGELFF. CDR3 nucleotides: TGTGCCAGCAGCTCTGGGACATACACCGGGGAGCTGTTTTTT. The variable domain in full, completed from reference TRBV7-3 and TRBJ2-2, reads GAGVSQTPSNKVTEKGKYVELRCDPISGHTALYWYRQSLGQGPEFLIYFQGTGAADDSGLPNDRFFAVRPEGSVSTLKIQRTERGDSAVYLCASSSGTYTGELFFGEGSRLTVL.